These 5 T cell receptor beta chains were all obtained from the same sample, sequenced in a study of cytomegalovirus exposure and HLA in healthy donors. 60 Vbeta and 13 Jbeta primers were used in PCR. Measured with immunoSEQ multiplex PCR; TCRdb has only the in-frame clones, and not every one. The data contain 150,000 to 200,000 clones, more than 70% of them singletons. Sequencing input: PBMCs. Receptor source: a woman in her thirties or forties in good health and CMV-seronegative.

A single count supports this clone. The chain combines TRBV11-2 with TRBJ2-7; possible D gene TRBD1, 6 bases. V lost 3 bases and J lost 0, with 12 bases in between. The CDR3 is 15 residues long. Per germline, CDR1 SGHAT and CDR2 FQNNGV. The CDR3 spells CASSLNRASSYEQYV. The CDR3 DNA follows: TGTGCCAGCAGCTTGAACAGGGCGAGCTCCTACGAGCAGTACGTC.

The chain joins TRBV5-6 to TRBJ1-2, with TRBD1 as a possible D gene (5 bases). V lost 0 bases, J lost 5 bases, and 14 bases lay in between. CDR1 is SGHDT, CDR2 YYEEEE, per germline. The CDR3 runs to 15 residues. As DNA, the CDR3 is TGTGCCAGCAGCTTGGTGGCCAGGGATTTATATGGCTACACCTTC. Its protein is CASSLVARDLYGYTF. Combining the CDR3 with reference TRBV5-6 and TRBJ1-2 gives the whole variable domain DAGVTQSPTHLIKTRGQQVTLRCSPKSGHDTVSWYQQALGQGPQFIFQYYEEEERQRGNFPDRFSGHQFPNYSSELNVNALLLGDSALYLCASSLVARDLYGYTFGSGTRLTVV.

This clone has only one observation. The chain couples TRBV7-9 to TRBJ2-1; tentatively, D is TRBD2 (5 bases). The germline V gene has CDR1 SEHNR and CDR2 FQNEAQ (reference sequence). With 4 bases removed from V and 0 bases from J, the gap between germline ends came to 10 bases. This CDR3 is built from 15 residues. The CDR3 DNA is TGTGCCAGCAGCTCGAAGCGGTCCTCCTACAATGAGCAGTTCTTC. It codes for CASSSKRSSYNEQFF.

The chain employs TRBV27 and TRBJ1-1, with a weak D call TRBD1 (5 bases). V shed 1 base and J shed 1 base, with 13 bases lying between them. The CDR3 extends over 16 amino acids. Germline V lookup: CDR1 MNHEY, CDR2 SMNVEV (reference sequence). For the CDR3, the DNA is TGTGCCAGCAGTTTATTGGGGGGAGTGGGGAACACTGAAGCTTTCTTT. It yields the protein CASSLLGGVGNTEAFF.

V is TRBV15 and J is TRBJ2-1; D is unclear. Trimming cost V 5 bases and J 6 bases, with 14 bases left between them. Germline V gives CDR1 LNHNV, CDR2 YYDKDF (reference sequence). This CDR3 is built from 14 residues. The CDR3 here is CATSEVAASNEQFF. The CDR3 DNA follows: TGTGCCACCAGCGAGGTAGCTGCCTCCAATGAGCAGTTCTTC.